This T cell receptor (beta chain) was found in a study of T cell repertoires in cytomegalovirus infection. Study as a whole: A matching HLA type, together with CMV infection, was signaled by public TCR beta signatures.

With regard to this clonotype: Its antigen is undetermined.

Per the germline V gene, CDR1 is SGHRS and CDR2 is YFSETQ. CDR3 length equals 14 residues. J gave up 6 bases and V 4 bases, and 10 bases lay outside the gene matches. TCRdb analysed the reads with MiXCR anew, one entry per CDR3 protein. Here the sample spans hundreds of thousands of distinct CDR3 sequences, roughly 43% being singletons. V is TRBV5-1 and J is TRBJ2-7, with 7 bases aligning to TRBD1. This TCR was sampled from a human donor in good health (CMV status not recorded). Some clones in this sample may be carry-over from other donors' samples. Sequencing used cultured PBMCs, obtained from culture after CMV antigen stimulation. This CDR3 is CASSNRTGPSEQYF. As DNA, the CDR3 is TGCGCCAGCAGCAACCGGACAGGACCGTCCGAGCAGTACTTC.